These 17 T cell receptor beta chains originate from one sample sequenced in a study of T cell changes during pregnancy in multiple sclerosis. TCRdb's table, derived via immunoSEQ multiplex PCR, lists solely in-frame clones and lacks some. The table lists fewer than 70,000 clones, around 93% of them singletons, with roughly 3% in the top ten. Specimen: peripheral blood, collected in the second trimester of pregnancy. The receptors were gathered from a female donor in good health, enrolled as a control in a pregnancy study.

The chain is built from TRBV19 and TRBJ2-2; tentatively, D is TRBD2 (6 bases). The CDR3 spans 14 residues. Germline-derived CDR1 and CDR2 are LNHDA and SQIVND (reference sequence). Trimming stripped 4 bases from V and 5 bases from J, with 11 bases between. The CDR3, as DNA: TGTGCCAGTAGTAGCGGGGTGGGAACCGGGGAGCTGTTTTTT. Translation gives CASSSGVGTGELFF.

This chain uses TRBV27 with TRBJ1-5, with D possibly TRBD1 on 5 matching bases. The V gene's germline CDR1 is MNHEY and CDR2 SMNVEV (reference sequence). The CDR3 consists of 15 residues. The V end lost 4 bases, the J end lost 1 base, and 11 bases lay between the germline ends. CDR3 DNA: TGTGCCAGCAGTTCAGCAGGGTTGAGCAATCAGCCCCAGCATTTT. Translation gives CASSSAGLSNQPQHF.

The V and J genes are TRBV7-2 and TRBJ2-1; D might be TRBD2 (5 bases). Germline values: CDR1 SGHTA, CDR2 FQGNSA. The V gene lost 5 bases and the J gene lost 2 bases, with 13 bases spanning the gap. CDR3 size: 15 residues. In nucleotides, the CDR3 is TGTGCCAGCAGCAGGTACAGCGGACCCTACAATGAGCAGTTCTTC. This sequence encodes CASSRYSGPYNEQFF.

The chain links TRBV19 to TRBJ2-2; D is undetermined. V gave up 4 bases and J gave up 1 base, with 4 bases separating them. The CDR3 extends over 13 amino acids. Germline loops: CDR1 LNHDA, CDR2 SQIVND (reference sequence). In DNA form, the CDR3 reads TGTGCCAGTAGTACCTGGAACACCGGGGAGCTGTTTTTT. Translation gives CASSTWNTGELFF.

A few counts support this clone. The chain recombines TRBV18 with TRBJ2-5; 7 bases are shared with TRBD1. Germline CDR1 and CDR2: KGHSH and LQKENI. Unmatched junction bases numbered 8, after V lost 2 bases and J lost 5 bases. The CDR3 consists of 15 residues. CDR3 nucleotides: TGTGCCAGCTCACCAAAAAGGGGGCTCGACGAGACCCAGTACTTC. This encodes CASSPKRGLDETQYF.

V is TRBV15 and J is TRBJ2-7; D remains ambiguous. Germline-derived CDR1 and CDR2 are LNHNV and YYDKDF (reference sequence). Trimming took 0 bases from V and 1 from J, leaving 7 bases between them. The CDR3 length is 14 residues. The DNA of the CDR3 is TGTGCCACCAGCAGAGACCGGGTATCCTACGAGCAGTACTTC. It is translated as CATSRDRVSYEQYF.

In DNA, the CDR3 is TGCAGCGTGGGAGAATCGGGTTCTACCTACGAGCAGTACTTC. Protein: CSVGESGSTYEQYF. This chain links TRBV29-1 with TRBJ2-7; perhaps TRBD2 as D (5 bases). This CDR3 has 14 residues. Trimming took 6 bases from V and 2 from J, leaving 17 bases between them. The germline CDR1 and CDR2 sequences are SQVTM and ANQGSEA.

The chain is built from TRBV9 and TRBJ2-1; D is perhaps TRBD2 (6 bases). CDR3 length: 14 amino acids. V gave up 0 bases and J gave up 2 bases, with 6 bases separating them. The germline CDR1 and CDR2 sequences are SGDLS and YYNGEE. The chain's CDR3 is CASSVGLAYNEQFF. DNA for the CDR3: TGTGCCAGCAGCGTAGGACTAGCCTACAATGAGCAGTTCTTC. Full variable domain (missing parts from reference TRBV9 and TRBJ2-1): DSGVTQTPKHLITATGQRVTLRCSPRSGDLSVYWYQQSLDQGLQFLIQYYNGEERAKGNILERFSAQQFPDLHSELNLSSLELGDSALYFCASSVGLAYNEQFFGPGTRLTVL.

The chain links TRBV5-8 to TRBJ1-2; D is perhaps TRBD1 (5 bases). Per germline, CDR1 SGHTS and CDR2 YDEGEE. The CDR3 runs 16 residues. The V gene lost 1 base and the J gene lost 5 bases, with 18 bases spanning the gap. CDR3 residues: CASSLLHGQGKYGYTF. The CDR3 nucleotides read TGTGCCAGCAGCTTGCTTCATGGGCAGGGAAAATATGGCTACACCTTC.

The gene calls are TRBV9 and TRBJ1-1; D gene ambiguous. The germline V gene has CDR1 SGDLS and CDR2 YYNGEE. The V end lost 3 bases, the J end lost 0 bases, and 6 bases lay between the germline ends. The CDR3 extends over 13 amino acids. The CDR3 sequence: CASSADMNTEAFF. Here the CDR3 DNA reads TGTGCCAGCAGCGCTGACATGAACACTGAAGCTTTCTTT.

Written as DNA, the CDR3 is TGTGCCAGCTCACCCAACAACCCCCCCCAGGGCCACTACGAGCAGTACTTC. It codes for CASSPNNPPQGHYEQYF. V usage is TRBV18 and J usage is TRBJ2-7, with D perhaps matching TRBD1 (5 bases). V dropped 3 bases and J dropped 3 bases, with 21 bases sitting between them. This CDR3 contains 17 residues. Germline loops: CDR1 KGHSH, CDR2 LQKENI.

The chain is built from TRBV2 and TRBJ2-1; 8 bases are shared with TRBD2. The germline CDR1 and CDR2 sequences are SNHLY and FYNNEI. The CDR3 covers 15 residues. After removal of 4 bases from V and 7 bases from J, the junction contained 9 bases not matched to a gene. CDR3 sequence reads: CASSGSGGVSNEQFF. The CDR3 DNA sequence: TGTGCCAGCAGTGGGTCCGGGGGGGTATCGAATGAGCAGTTCTTC.

This clone was found once. CDR3 DNA sequence: TGTGCCTGGAGTCAGGGACAACCGGGGGAGCAGTACTTC. Translating gives CAWSQGQPGEQYF. The rearrangement uses TRBV30 and TRBJ2-7; D is perhaps TRBD1 (6 bases). Germline CDR1 reads GTSNPN; CDR2 reads SVGIG (reference sequence). Trimming left V 2 bases short and J 7 bases short, with 15 bases between. CDR3 length: 13 amino acids.

V usage is TRBV7-8 and J usage is TRBJ2-2, with 7 bases aligning to TRBD2. V shed 1 base and J 4 bases; nucleotides not matched to a gene: 3. The CDR3 totals 15 residues. Germline V gene sequence: CDR1 SGHVS, CDR2 FQNEAQ. In DNA, the CDR3 is TGTGCCAGCAGCTTAGGGACTAGTTTCACCGGGGAGCTGTTTTTT. Protein product: CASSLGTSFTGELFF.

V is TRBV6-5 and J is TRBJ1-3, with TRBD1 matching 7 bases. Trimming removed 4 bases from V and 2 bases from J; junction bases left unmatched: 2. The CDR3 spans 14 residues. From germline, CDR1 is MNHEY and CDR2 SVGAGI. The CDR3 coding sequence is TGTGCCAGCAGTTCAGACAGGGCTGGAAACACCATATATTTT. Residues: CASSSDRAGNTIYF.

The chain has TRBV19 and TRBJ2-1; TRBD2 matches 8 bases. Trimming cost V 3 bases and J 4 bases; bases outside gene matches: 17. The CDR3 sequence is 19 residues long. CDR1 is LNHDA and CDR2 is SQIVND in the germline V gene (reference sequence). The CDR3 reads CASSIYVGRGLDIYNEQFF. CDR3 nucleotide sequence: TGTGCCAGTAGTATTTATGTGGGGCGGGGACTAGATATTTACAATGAGCAGTTCTTC.

J is TRBJ2-7 and V is TRBV4-2; D is unclear. Trimming pared 3 bases from V and 9 bases from J, leaving 15 bases between. Germline V lookup: CDR1 LGHNA, CDR2 YNFKEQ. The CDR3 is 13 residues long. This CDR3 reads CASSQSPSLGQYF. CDR3 in DNA: TGTGCCAGCAGCCAGAGCCCCTCTCTAGGGCAGTACTTC.